This T cell receptor beta chain was sequenced in a study of T cell repertoires in cytomegalovirus infection. Study background: It can be stated that public TCR beta signatures indicated CMV infection as well as a matching HLA type.

Losses at the gene ends were 2 bases for V and 8 bases for J; bases not matched to a gene: 7. CDR3 length: 15 residues. Study-level points and caveats: Using cumulative public TCR beta family frequency, the authors identified those who carried CMV together with the relevant HLA. What dominated the ex vivo response were HLA-C-restricted CMV-specific TCR beta clonotypes.

Each CDR3 protein is one row after TCRdb ran MiXCR on the reads. This table holds fewer than 400,000 distinct CDR3 sequences, roughly 18% found once. This clonotype was seen repeatedly, ten times or more. Its antigen is not identified. Sequenced input: PBMCs. The chain carries TRBV12-3 or TRBV12-4 and TRBJ1-2; the match to TRBD1 covers 11 bases. The receptor comes from a human donor in good health (CMV status not recorded). Some clones in this sample may be carry-over from other donors' samples. CDR3 DNA: TGTGCCAGCAGTTTAACCGGGACAGGGGGGACCGGCTACACCTTC. Encoded protein: CASSLTGTGGTGYTF.